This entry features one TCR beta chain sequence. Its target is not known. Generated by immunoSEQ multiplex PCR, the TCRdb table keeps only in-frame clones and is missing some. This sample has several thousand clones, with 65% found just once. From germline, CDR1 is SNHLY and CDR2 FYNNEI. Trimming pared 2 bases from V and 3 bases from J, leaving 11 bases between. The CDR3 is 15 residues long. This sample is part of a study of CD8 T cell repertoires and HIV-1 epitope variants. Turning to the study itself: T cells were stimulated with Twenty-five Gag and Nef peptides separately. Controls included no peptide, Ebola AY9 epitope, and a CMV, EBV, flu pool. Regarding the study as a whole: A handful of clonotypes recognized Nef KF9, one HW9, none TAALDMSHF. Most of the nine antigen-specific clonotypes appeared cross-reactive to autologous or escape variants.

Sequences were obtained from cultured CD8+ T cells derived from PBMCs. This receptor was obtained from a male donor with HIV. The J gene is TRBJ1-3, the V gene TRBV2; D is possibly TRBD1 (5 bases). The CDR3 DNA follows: TGTGCCAGCAGTGAACCAAGGCAGGGTGGAAACACCATATATTTT. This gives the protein CASSEPRQGGNTIYF.